This is a list of T cell receptor beta chains from one sample in a study of Ad26.COV2.S vaccination and SARS-CoV-2 variants. Some clones are missing from TCRdb's copy, which holds only in-frame ones; the method was immunoSEQ multiplex PCR. The sample comprises 440,000 or so clones, roughly 91% of which are singletons, and around 4.5% rests with the top ten. Sequences were derived from peripheral blood, sampled in a trial of Ad26.COV2.S vaccine versus placebo. Receptors were obtained from a person aged 18-65 years who received the Ad26.COV2.S COVID-19 vaccine or a placebo. Each CDR3 is given with its conserved first and last residue. D genes are given only for firm matches. Part of the rows lack a size; the others show once, few, many or a class for expanded clones.

clone_size	v_call	d_call	j_call	cdr3_aa	cdr3_nt
once	TRBV2	TRBD2	TRBJ2-5	CASGLLAGGRQETQYF	TGTGCCAGCGGACTACTAGCGGGAGGGCGTCAAGAGACCCAGTACTTC
NA	TRBV19	TRBD2	TRBJ2-7	CASSAGTTQDEQYF	TGTGCCAGTAGCGCCGGGACTACTCAGGACGAGCAGTACTTC
NA	TRBV7-8	TRBD2	TRBJ2-1	CASSLVAGVSNEQFF	TGTGCCAGCAGCTTAGTGGCGGGAGTTTCGAATGAGCAGTTCTTC
NA	TRBV10-1	NA	TRBJ1-3	CASSESEKAGVGGNTIYF	TGCGCCAGCAGTGAGTCGGAAAAAGCAGGGGTGGGGGGAAACACCATATATTTT
NA	TRBV19	TRBD2	TRBJ2-7	CASSMGLVAYEQYF	TGTGCCAGTAGTATGGGACTAGTCGCCTACGAGCAGTACTTC
NA	TRBV28	TRBD1	TRBJ2-3	CASSPGQAQPSTDTQYF	TGTGCCAGCAGTCCCGGACAGGCGCAACCTAGCACAGATACGCAGTATTTT
NA	TRBV7-9	NA	TRBJ1-1	CASSSAAAVGAFF	TGTGCCAGCAGCTCAGCGGCGGCAGTGGGAGCTTTCTTT
NA	TRBV5-4	NA	TRBJ2-5	CASSLRLSQETQYF	TGTGCCAGCAGCTTGAGGCTGAGCCAAGAGACCCAGTACTTC
NA	TRBV6-5	TRBD2	TRBJ2-3	CASSSTSYTDTQYF	TGTGCCAGCAGTTCGACTAGCTACACAGATACGCAGTATTTT
NA	TRBV11-1	TRBD2	TRBJ2-1	CASSAPLAASGNEQFF	TGTGCCAGCAGCGCACCACTAGCGGCCTCTGGGAATGAGCAGTTCTTC
NA	TRBV28	NA	TRBJ2-3	CASSLGGSGNADTQYF	TGTGCCAGCAGTTTAGGTGGATCCGGAAATGCAGATACGCAGTATTTT
NA	TRBV4-3	NA	TRBJ2-2	CASSPGARVSTGELFF	TGCGCCAGCAGCCCTGGCGCCAGGGTAAGCACCGGGGAGCTGTTTTTT
NA	TRBV20-1	TRBD1	TRBJ2-7	CSASSGTVRSYEQYF	TGCAGTGCTAGTTCCGGGACAGTAAGGTCCTACGAGCAGTACTTC
NA	TRBV18	TRBD2	TRBJ2-7	CASSPGGTSGNEQYF	TGTGCCAGCTCACCCGGAGGGACTAGCGGGAACGAGCAGTACTTC
NA	TRBV28	NA	TRBJ1-2	CASRHSGTNYGYTF	TGTGCCAGCAGACATTCCGGGACCAACTATGGCTACACCTTC
NA	TRBV27	TRBD2	TRBJ2-5	CASSLIAGGWETQYF	TGTGCCAGCAGTTTAATAGCGGGAGGGTGGGAGACCCAGTACTTC
once	TRBV7-3	TRBD2	TRBJ2-3	CASSKAGGPADTQYF	TGTGCCAGCAGCAAAGCGGGAGGGCCGGCAGATACGCAGTATTTT
NA	TRBV7-2	TRBD2	TRBJ2-3	CASSLIAGGYTDTQYF	TGTGCCAGCAGCCTCATAGCGGGAGGGTACACAGATACGCAGTATTTT
NA	TRBV19	TRBD1	TRBJ2-1	CASRSQGENEQFF	TGTGCCAGTAGGTCACAGGGGGAGAATGAGCAGTTCTTC
NA	TRBV19	TRBD1	TRBJ1-1	CASSKDREYTEAFF	TGTGCCAGTAGTAAGGACAGGGAGTACACTGAAGCTTTCTTT
NA	TRBV2	TRBD2	TRBJ2-3	CASKKTASGTRTDTQYF	TGTGCCAGCAAGAAGACGGCTAGCGGGACGCGGACAGATACGCAGTATTTT
NA	TRBV7-9	NA	TRBJ2-5	CASRRHGGEEETQYF	TGTGCCAGCAGGAGACACGGCGGGGAGGAAGAGACCCAGTACTTC
NA	TRBV7-9	TRBD2	TRBJ2-5	CASSLRGGRGETQYF	TGTGCCAGCAGCTTACGGGGCGGGAGAGGAGAGACCCAGTACTTC
NA	TRBV2	TRBD1	TRBJ1-2	CASKIRDRGVPGYTF	TGTGCCAGCAAGATACGGGACAGGGGAGTCCCTGGCTACACCTTC
NA	TRBV9	NA	TRBJ2-7	CASSVAAGTGSYEQYF	TGTGCCAGCAGCGTAGCGGCCGGGACCGGCTCCTACGAGCAGTACTTC
NA	TRBV27	NA	TRBJ2-1	CASSLKRTYNEQFF	TGTGCCAGCAGTTTAAAGCGGACCTACAATGAGCAGTTCTTC
NA	TRBV27	NA	TRBJ2-1	CASSSTGTSSYNEQFF	TGTGCCAGCAGCTCTACCGGGACAAGCTCCTACAATGAGCAGTTCTTC
NA	TRBV5-8	NA	TRBJ2-3	CASSSRQEDTQYF	TGTGCCAGCAGCTCGCGACAGGAGGATACGCAGTATTTT
NA	TRBV30	NA	TRBJ1-1	CAWSPANTEAFF	TGTGCCTGGAGTCCGGCAAACACTGAAGCTTTCTTT
NA	TRBV10-2	TRBD1	TRBJ2-7	CASRMDRAYEQYF	TGCGCCAGCAGGATGGACAGGGCCTACGAGCAGTACTTC
NA	TRBV9	TRBD1	TRBJ2-5	CASSPTWTGQETQYF	TGTGCCAGCAGCCCTACCTGGACAGGGCAAGAGACCCAGTACTTC
NA	TRBV27	TRBD1	TRBJ1-4	CASSTSGQGGEKLFF	TGTGCCAGCAGCACCAGCGGACAGGGTGGGGAAAAACTGTTTTTT
NA	TRBV18	NA	TRBJ2-5	CASSPLTAQETQYF	TGTGCCAGCTCACCGCTCACGGCCCAAGAGACCCAGTACTTC
few	TRBV6-1	TRBD1	TRBJ1-2	CASSGRQGFGSEGYTF	TGTGCCAGCAGTGGCAGACAGGGATTTGGTTCGGAAGGCTACACCTTC
NA	TRBV7-2	TRBD1	TRBJ2-5	CASSPQTGIEETQYF	TGTGCCAGCAGCCCACAGACAGGGATCGAAGAGACCCAGTACTTC
NA	TRBV2	TRBD2	TRBJ2-7	CASAWVVGTSVTEQYF	TGTGCCTCAGCATGGGTGGTGGGGACTAGTGTTACCGAGCAGTACTTC
NA	TRBV9	NA	TRBJ2-7	CASSVAARDEGEQYF	TGTGCCAGCAGCGTAGCGGCGCGGGACGAGGGCGAGCAGTACTTC
once	TRBV5-1	NA	TRBJ2-7	CASRQLAEPTYEQYF	TGCGCCAGCAGACAATTAGCGGAGCCGACCTACGAGCAGTACTTC
NA	TRBV7-3	NA	TRBJ2-3	CASSLKGRLAGASGTDTQYF	TGTGCCAGCAGCTTAAAGGGGCGGTTAGCTGGGGCCTCTGGCACAGATACGCAGTATTTT
few	TRBV5-4	TRBD2	TRBJ2-1	CASSWGLAGGDEQFF	TGTGCCAGCAGCTGGGGACTAGCGGGAGGGGATGAGCAGTTCTTC
NA	TRBV21-1	NA	TRBJ1-2	CASSKGSGEGSNYGYTF	TGTGCCAGCAGCAAAGGTTCAGGGGAGGGTTCTAACTATGGCTACACCTTC
NA	TRBV27	NA	TRBJ2-3	CASRFMVTDLTDTQYF	TGTGCCAGCCGGTTTATGGTGACAGATTTGACAGATACGCAGTATTTT
NA	TRBV11-2	NA	TRBJ2-1	CASSLDRQGFFYNEQFF	TGTGCCAGCAGCTTAGATCGGCAGGGATTTTTCTACAATGAGCAGTTCTTC
NA	TRBV30	TRBD1	TRBJ1-2	CAWSTQGTGWGYTF	TGTGCCTGGAGTACCCAAGGGACAGGGTGGGGCTACACCTTC
NA	TRBV13	TRBD2	TRBJ2-3	CASSILSGTSTDTQYF	TGTGCCAGCAGCATACTAAGCGGGACTAGTACAGATACGCAGTATTTT
NA	TRBV25-1	TRBD2	TRBJ2-3	CASKPPLAGGPDTQYF	TGTGCCAGCAAACCCCCCTTAGCGGGAGGACCAGATACGCAGTATTTT
once	TRBV5-6	NA	TRBJ1-2	CASSLERFVSGYTF	TGTGCCAGCAGCTTGGAAAGGTTCGTAAGTGGCTACACCTTC
NA	TRBV28	NA	TRBJ1-2	CASSFSPKAEANYGYTF	TGTGCCAGCAGTTTTTCCCCCAAGGCGGAAGCTAACTATGGCTACACCTTC